Listed below are T cell receptor beta chains from one sample, sequenced in a study of beta chain features in type 1 diabetes. Profiled with immunoSEQ multiplex PCR; TCRdb holds only in-frame clones, not every one. The sample has 200,000 to 300,000 clones, roughly a tenth seen once. The sequenced sample was naive CD4+ T cells from blood. Source of these receptors: a man younger than 45 with type 1 diabetes. Both conserved end residues are part of each CDR3. The D gene is left open where the match is weak. The listing skips clone size in some rows; elsewhere it reads once, few, many or a size class.

clone_size: NA; cdr3_length: 11; v_call: TRBV11-3; j_call: TRBJ2-2; d_call: NA; cdr3_aa: CASSAAGELFF; cdr3_nt: TGTGCCAGCAGCGCGGCCGGGGAGCTGTTTTTT
clone_size: NA; cdr3_length: 14; v_call: TRBV28; j_call: TRBJ1-2; d_call: NA; cdr3_aa: CASRKPISYDGYTF; cdr3_nt: TGTGCCAGCAGAAAACCCATTTCCTATGATGGCTACACCTTC
clone_size: NA; cdr3_length: 14; v_call: TRBV30; j_call: TRBJ1-6; d_call: NA; cdr3_aa: CAWRPGHYNSPLHF; cdr3_nt: TGTGCCTGGAGACCGGGACACTATAATTCACCCCTCCACTTT
clone_size: few; cdr3_length: 13; v_call: TRBV27; j_call: TRBJ1-1; d_call: NA; cdr3_aa: CASSLTVNTEAFF; cdr3_nt: TGTGCCAGCAGTTTAACGGTGAACACTGAAGCTTTCTTT
clone_size: few; cdr3_length: 20; v_call: TRBV4-3; j_call: TRBJ2-3; d_call: TRBD2; cdr3_aa: CASSQDLGLAGARSTDTQYF; cdr3_nt: TGCGCCAGCAGCCAAGATCTGGGCCTAGCGGGGGCCCGAAGCACAGATACGCAGTATTTT
clone_size: few; cdr3_length: 15; v_call: TRBV5-1; j_call: TRBJ1-5; d_call: NA; cdr3_aa: CASSEETGINQPQHF; cdr3_nt: TGCGCCAGCAGCGAGGAAACAGGGATCAATCAGCCCCAGCATTTT
clone_size: few; cdr3_length: 16; v_call: TRBV4-1; j_call: TRBJ2-1; d_call: TRBD2; cdr3_aa: CASSHRSGATYNEQFF; cdr3_nt: TGCGCCAGCAGCCACCGGAGCGGGGCTACCTACAATGAGCAGTTCTTC
clone_size: few; cdr3_length: 15; v_call: TRBV28; j_call: TRBJ2-1; d_call: TRBD2; cdr3_aa: CASSLPAGGQGEQFF; cdr3_nt: TGTGCCAGCAGTTTACCAGCGGGGGGGCAAGGTGAGCAGTTCTTC
clone_size: NA; cdr3_length: 11; v_call: TRBV29-1; j_call: TRBJ2-1; d_call: TRBD2; cdr3_aa: CSTGRVVEQFF; cdr3_nt: TGCAGCACGGGGAGGGTGGTTGAGCAGTTCTTC
clone_size: NA; cdr3_length: 14; v_call: TRBV5-7; j_call: TRBJ2-7; d_call: TRBD1; cdr3_aa: CARPFGTGAYEQYF; cdr3_nt: TGTGCCAGGCCATTCGGGACAGGTGCCTACGAGCAGTACTTC
clone_size: few; cdr3_length: 13; v_call: TRBV11-2; j_call: TRBJ2-1; d_call: NA; cdr3_aa: CASSPGAYNEQFF; cdr3_nt: TGTGCCAGCAGCCCAGGGGCCTACAATGAGCAGTTCTTC